The T cell receptor (beta chain) under discussion was sequenced for a study of blood T cell repertoires in COVID-19. For the study at large: Samples representing acute and convalescent COVID-19 were sourced from the United States, Italy and Spain. Sources were T cells, B-cell-depleted T cells, or PBMCs; the material itself was cDNA or gDNA.

There are a few counts of this clone. V gave up 5 bases and J gave up 5 bases, with 9 bases separating them. This CDR3 comprises 13 residues. CDR1 and CDR2 (germline): MNHEY, SVGEGT. In the original workflow: Reference gene primer amplification in the assay estimated nucleated cell counts. The repertoire was sequenced with immunoSEQ multiplex PCR; TCRdb's copy has only in-frame clones and lacks some. V and J calls and clone size come straight from that table; D and trimming were deduced from the DNA. Of approximately 50,000 clones listed, about 85% are singletons. Sequencing was performed on peripheral blood. This clonotype was sampled from a human donor in a cohort sampled during active COVID-19. The gene calls are TRBV6-2 or TRBV6-3 and TRBJ2-2; TRBD1 is a possible D gene (6 bases). For the CDR3, the DNA is TGTGCCAGCAGTCGGACAGATACCGGGGAGCTGTTTTTT. Translating it yields CASSRTDTGELFF.